This T cell receptor (beta chain) stems from a study of HIV-infected patients and healthy controls. General study points: Healthy controls carried many MAIT alpha-chain CDR3s, while HIV+ repertoires had few. Size-matching overweighted rare events from HIV-infected data when comparing patients with controls.

This clonotype was found many times. Its antigen remains unidentified. Germline V CDR1 and CDR2: SGDLS, YYNGEE. The length of the CDR3 is 18 residues. V lost 3 bases, J lost 2 bases, and 15 bases stayed unmatched. All unsorted peripheral T cells were captured because whole blood was used without fractionation. cDNA was made from roughly 470 ng RNA using alpha and beta constant primers. Separate chain-specific third strand synthesis with multiplexing indices produced the alpha and beta libraries. Using its own MiXCR run on the 5' RACE reads, TCRdb lists one record per CDR3 protein. The data contain 20,000 to 30,000 distinct CDR3 sequences, 7.5% to 10% of them singletons.

The clonotype was recovered from an adult in good health. What was sequenced was blood. V gene TRBV9 combines with J gene TRBJ2-3; 7 nucleotides match TRBD2. CDR3 nucleotide sequence: TGTGCCAGCAGCGCAAAGGAGACGCGGGGGAGGGCCACAGATACGCAGTATTTT. Encoded protein: CASSAKETRGRATDTQYF. The variable domain in full, with the rest retrieved from reference TRBV9 and TRBJ2-3, is DSGVTQTPKHLITATGQRVTLRCSPRSGDLSVYWYQQSLDQGLQFLIQYYNGEERAKGNILERFSAQQFPDLHSELNLSSLELGDSALYFCASSAKETRGRATDTQYFGPGTRLTVL.